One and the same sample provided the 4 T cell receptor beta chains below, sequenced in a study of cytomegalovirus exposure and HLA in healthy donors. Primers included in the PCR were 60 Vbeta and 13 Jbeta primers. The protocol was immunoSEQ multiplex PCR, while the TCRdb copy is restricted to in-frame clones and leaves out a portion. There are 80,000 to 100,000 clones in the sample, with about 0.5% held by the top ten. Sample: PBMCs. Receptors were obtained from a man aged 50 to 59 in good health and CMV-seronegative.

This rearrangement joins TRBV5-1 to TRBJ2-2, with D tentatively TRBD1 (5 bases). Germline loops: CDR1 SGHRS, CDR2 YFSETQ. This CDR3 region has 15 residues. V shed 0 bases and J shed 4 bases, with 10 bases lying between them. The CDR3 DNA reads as TGCGCCAGCAGCTTGGAACAGGCTCGCACCGGGGAGCTGTTTTTT. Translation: CASSLEQARTGELFF.

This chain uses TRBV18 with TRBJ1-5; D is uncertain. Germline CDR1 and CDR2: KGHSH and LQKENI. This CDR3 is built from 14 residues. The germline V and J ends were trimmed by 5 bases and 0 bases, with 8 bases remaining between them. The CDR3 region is CASSFRVSNQPQHF. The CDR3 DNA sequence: TGTGCCAGCTCATTTAGAGTTAGCAATCAGCCCCAGCATTTT.

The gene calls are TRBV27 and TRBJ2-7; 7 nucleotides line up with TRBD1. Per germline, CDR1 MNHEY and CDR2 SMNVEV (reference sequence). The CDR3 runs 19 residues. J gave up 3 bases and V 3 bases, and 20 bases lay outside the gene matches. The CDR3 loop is CASSFEMRDSPTFGYEQYF. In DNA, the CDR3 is TGTGCCAGCAGTTTCGAAATGAGGGACAGCCCCACGTTCGGCTACGAGCAGTACTTC.

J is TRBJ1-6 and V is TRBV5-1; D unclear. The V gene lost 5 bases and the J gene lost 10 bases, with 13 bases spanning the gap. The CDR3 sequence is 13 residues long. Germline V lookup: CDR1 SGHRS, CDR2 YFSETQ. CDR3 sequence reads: CASRLTGESPLHF. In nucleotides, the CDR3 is TGCGCCAGCAGACTGACCGGGGAATCACCCCTCCACTTT. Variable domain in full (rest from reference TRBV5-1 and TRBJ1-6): KAGVTQTPRYLIKTRGQQVTLSCSPISGHRSVSWYQQTPGQGLQFLFEYFSETQRNKGNFPGRFSGRQFSNSRSEMNVSTLELGDSALYLCASRLTGESPLHFGNGTRLTVT.